This T cell receptor beta chain was retrieved from a study of shared clonotypes between healthy human individuals. Study overall: The people who gave samples were two women and a few men aged 18 to 49.

This was a deep-level run. Method: immunoSEQ multiplex PCR; TCRdb's copy keeps in-frame clones and lacks some. Altogether 2 million to 3 million clones are present, approximately 93% being singletons, with the ten largest covering 0.36%. On this clone: Its antigen is as yet unknown.

V was trimmed by 4 bases and J by 2 bases, leaving 9 bases between them. The CDR3 is 14 residues long. Germline V gives CDR1 LNHDA, CDR2 SQIVND (reference sequence). Study-wide results and caveats: Relative to their counterparts shared across all four donors, non-shared clonotypes exhibited diminished generation probabilities. Memory subsets had estimated richness that was generally smaller than that of naive subsets.

What was sequenced was naive CD4+ T cells from PBMCs. Subset described: CD45RA+ positively selected. The chain joins TRBV19 to TRBJ1-5, with no clear D. The TCR originated in a man aged 18-30 years in good health. Some clones in this sample may be carry-over from other donors' samples. Here the CDR3 reads CASSNWMGNQPQHF. CDR3 nucleotides: TGTGCCAGTAGTAATTGGATGGGCAATCAGCCCCAGCATTTT.